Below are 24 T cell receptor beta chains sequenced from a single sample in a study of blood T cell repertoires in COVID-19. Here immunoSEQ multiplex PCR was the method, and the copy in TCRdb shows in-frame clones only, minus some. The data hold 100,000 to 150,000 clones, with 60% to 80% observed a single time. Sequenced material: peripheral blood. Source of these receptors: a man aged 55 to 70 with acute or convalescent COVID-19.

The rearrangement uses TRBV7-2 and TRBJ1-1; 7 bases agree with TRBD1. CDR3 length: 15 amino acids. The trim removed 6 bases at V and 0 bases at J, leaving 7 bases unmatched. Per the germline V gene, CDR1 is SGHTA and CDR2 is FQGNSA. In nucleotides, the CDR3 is TGTGCCAGCAGGAGTCATGGGACAGTGAACACTGAAGCTTTCTTT. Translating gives CASRSHGTVNTEAFF.

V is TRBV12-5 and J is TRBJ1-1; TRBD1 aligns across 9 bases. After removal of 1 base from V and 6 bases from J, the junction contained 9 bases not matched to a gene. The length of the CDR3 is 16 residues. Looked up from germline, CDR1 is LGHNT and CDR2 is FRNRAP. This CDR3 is CASGLGQGQGRAEAFF. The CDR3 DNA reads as TGTGCTAGTGGTTTGGGACAAGGACAGGGGCGAGCTGAAGCTTTCTTT.

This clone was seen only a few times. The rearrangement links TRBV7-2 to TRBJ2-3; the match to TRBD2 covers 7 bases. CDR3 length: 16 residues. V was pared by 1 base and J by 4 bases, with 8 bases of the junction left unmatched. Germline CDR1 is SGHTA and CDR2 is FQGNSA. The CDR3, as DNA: TGTGCCAGCAGCTTAGGAGGCGGGGGTCGGGCAGATACGCAGTATTTT. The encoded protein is CASSLGGGGRADTQYF.

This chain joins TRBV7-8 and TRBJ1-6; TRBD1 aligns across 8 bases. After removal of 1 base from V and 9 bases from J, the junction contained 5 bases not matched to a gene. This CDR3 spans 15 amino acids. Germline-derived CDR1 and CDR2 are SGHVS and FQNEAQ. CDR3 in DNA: TGTGCCAGCAGCTTAGGACAGGGGAAGGGTTCACCCCTCCACTTT. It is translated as CASSLGQGKGSPLHF.

The CDR3 loop is CASSFYTGVQAFF. CDR3 in DNA: TGTGCCAGCAGCTTTTACACAGGGGTTCAAGCTTTCTTT. The chain uses TRBV7-2 and TRBJ1-1; 7 bases line up with TRBD1. Germline V gene lookup returns CDR1 SGHTA and CDR2 FQGNSA. The CDR3 has 13 residues. Trimming at V came to 3 bases and at J to 9 bases, leaving 7 bases not matched to a gene.

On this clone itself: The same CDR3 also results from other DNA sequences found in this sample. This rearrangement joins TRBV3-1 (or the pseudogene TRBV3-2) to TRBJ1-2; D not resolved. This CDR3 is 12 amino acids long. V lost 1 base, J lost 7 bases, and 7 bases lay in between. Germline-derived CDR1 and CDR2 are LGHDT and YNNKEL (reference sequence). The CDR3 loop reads CASSQGQGGYTF. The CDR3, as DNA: TGTGCCAGCAGCCAAGGACAAGGTGGCTACACCTTC.

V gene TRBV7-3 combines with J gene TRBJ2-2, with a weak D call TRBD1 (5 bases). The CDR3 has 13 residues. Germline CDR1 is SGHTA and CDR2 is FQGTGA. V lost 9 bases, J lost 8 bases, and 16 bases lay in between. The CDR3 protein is CASSFRVPGELFF. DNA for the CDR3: TGTGCCAGTTCCTTCAGGGTTCCGGGGGAGCTGTTTTTT. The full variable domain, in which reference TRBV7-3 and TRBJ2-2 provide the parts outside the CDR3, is GAGVSQTPSNKVTEKGKYVELRCDPISGHTALYWYRQSLGQGPEFLIYFQGTGAADDSGLPNDRFFAVRPEGSVSTLKIQRTERGDSAVYLCASSFRVPGELFFGEGSRLTVL.

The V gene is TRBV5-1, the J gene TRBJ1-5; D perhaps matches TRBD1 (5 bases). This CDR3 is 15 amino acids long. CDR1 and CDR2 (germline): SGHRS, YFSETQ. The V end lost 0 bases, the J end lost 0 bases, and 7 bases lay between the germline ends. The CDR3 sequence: CASSLDGGSNQPQHF. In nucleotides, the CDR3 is TGCGCCAGCAGCTTGGACGGGGGTAGCAATCAGCCCCAGCATTTT.

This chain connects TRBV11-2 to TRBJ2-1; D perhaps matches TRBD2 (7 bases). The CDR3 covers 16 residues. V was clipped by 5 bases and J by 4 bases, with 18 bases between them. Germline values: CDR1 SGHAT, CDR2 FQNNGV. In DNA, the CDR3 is TGTGCCAGCAGCCTCAGTTGGGGGGGCTGGTACAATGAGCAGTTCTTC. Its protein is CASSLSWGGWYNEQFF.

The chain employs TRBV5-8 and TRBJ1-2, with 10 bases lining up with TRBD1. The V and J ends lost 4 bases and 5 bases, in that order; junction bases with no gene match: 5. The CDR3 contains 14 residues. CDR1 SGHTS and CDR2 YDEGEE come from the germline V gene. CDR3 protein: CASSTRTGGYGYTF. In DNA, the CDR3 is TGTGCCAGCAGCACTCGGACAGGGGGATATGGCTACACCTTC. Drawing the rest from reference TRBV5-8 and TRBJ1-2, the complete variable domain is EAGVTQSPTHLIKTRGQQATLRCSPISGHTSVYWYQQALGLGLQFLLWYDEGEERNRGNFPPRFSGRQFPNYSSELNVNALELEDSALYLCASSTRTGGYGYTFGSGTRLTVV.

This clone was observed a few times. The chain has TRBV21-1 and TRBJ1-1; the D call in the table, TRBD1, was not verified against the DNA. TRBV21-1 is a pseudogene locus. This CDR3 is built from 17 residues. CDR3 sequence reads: CASSKGGRLTMNTEAFF. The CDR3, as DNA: TGTGCCAGCAGCAAAGGGGGCCGCCTTACGATGAACACTGAAGCTTTCTTT.

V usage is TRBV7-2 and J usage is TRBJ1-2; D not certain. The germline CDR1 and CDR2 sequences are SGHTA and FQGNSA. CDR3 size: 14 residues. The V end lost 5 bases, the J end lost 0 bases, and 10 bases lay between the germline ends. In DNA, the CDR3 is TGTGCCAGCAGCCAACTAAGTACTAACTATGGCTACACCTTC. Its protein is CASSQLSTNYGYTF.

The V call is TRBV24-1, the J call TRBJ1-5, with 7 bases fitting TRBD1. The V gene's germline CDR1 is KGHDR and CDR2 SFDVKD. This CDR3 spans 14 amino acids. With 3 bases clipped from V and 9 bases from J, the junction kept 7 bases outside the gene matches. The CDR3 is CATSDAIQGRPQHF. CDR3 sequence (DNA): TGTGCCACCAGTGATGCAATACAGGGGAGGCCCCAGCATTTT.

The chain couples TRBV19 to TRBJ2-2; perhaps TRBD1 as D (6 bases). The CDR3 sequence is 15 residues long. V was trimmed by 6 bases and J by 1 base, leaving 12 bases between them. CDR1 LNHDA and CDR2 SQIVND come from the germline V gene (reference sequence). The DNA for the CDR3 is TGTGCCAGTAGACCACAGGACAGGAACACCGGGGAGCTGTTTTTT. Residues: CASRPQDRNTGELFF. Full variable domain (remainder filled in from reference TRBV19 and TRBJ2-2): DGGITQSPKYLFRKEGQNVTLSCEQNLNHDAMYWYRQDPGQGLRLIYYSQIVNDFQKGDIAEGYSVSREKKESFPLTVTSAQKNPTAFYLCASRPQDRNTGELFFGEGSRLTVL.

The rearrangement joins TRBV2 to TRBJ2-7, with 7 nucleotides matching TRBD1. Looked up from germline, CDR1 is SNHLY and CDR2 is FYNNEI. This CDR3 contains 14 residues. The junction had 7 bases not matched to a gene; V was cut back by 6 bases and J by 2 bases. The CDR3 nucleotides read TGTGCCAGCAGAAAGGAACAGGGGCCCTACGAGCAGTACTTC. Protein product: CASRKEQGPYEQYF.

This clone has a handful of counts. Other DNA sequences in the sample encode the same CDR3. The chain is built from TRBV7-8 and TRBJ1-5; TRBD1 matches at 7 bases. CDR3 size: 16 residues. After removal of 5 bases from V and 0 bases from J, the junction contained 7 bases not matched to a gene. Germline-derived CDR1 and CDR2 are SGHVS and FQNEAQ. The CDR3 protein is CASSAGTAYSNQPQHF. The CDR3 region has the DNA TGTGCCAGCAGCGCGGGGACAGCGTATAGCAATCAGCCCCAGCATTTT.

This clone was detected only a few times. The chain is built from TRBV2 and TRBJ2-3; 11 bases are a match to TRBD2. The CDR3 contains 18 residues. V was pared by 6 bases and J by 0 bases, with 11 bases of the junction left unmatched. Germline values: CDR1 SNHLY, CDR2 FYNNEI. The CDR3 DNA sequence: TGTGCCAGCAGGCGTACTAGCGGGAGAGGGGCTAGCACAGATACGCAGTATTTT. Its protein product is CASRRTSGRGASTDTQYF.

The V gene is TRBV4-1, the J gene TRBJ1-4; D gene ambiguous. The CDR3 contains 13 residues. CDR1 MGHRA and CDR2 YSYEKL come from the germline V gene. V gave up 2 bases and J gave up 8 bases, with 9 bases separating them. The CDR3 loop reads CASSQSRGEKLFF. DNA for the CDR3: TGCGCCAGCAGCCAATCCCGGGGAGAAAAACTGTTTTTT.

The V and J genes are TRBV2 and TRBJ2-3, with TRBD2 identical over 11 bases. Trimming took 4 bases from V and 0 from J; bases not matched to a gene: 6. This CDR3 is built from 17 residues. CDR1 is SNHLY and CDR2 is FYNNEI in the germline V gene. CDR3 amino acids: CASSVLAGGSSTDTQYF. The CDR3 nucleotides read TGTGCCAGCAGTGTGCTAGCGGGGGGCTCTAGCACAGATACGCAGTATTTT. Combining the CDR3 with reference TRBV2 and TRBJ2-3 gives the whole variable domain EPEVTQTPSHQVTQMGQEVILRCVPISNHLYFYWYRQILGQKVEFLVSFYNNEISEKSEIFDDQFSVERPDGSNFTLKIRSTKLEDSAMYFCASSVLAGGSSTDTQYFGPGTRLTVL.

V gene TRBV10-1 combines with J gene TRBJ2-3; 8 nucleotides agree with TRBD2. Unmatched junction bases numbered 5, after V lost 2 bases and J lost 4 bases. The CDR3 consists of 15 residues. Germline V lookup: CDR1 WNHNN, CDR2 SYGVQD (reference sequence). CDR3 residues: CASSENLGGADTQYF. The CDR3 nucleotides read TGCGCCAGCAGTGAGAATCTCGGGGGGGCAGATACGCAGTATTTT.

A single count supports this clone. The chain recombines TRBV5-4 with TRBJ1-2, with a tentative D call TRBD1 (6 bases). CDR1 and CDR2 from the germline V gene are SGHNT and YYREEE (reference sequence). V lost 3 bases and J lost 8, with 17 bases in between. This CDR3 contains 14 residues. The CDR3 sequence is CASSSDRTSVGYTF. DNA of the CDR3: TGTGCCAGCAGCTCAGACAGGACCTCGGTCGGCTACACCTTC.

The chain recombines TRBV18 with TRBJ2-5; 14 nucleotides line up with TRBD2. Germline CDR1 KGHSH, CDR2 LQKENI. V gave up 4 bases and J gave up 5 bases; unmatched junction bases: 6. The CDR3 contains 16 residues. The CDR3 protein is CASSLTSGRASETQYF. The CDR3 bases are TGTGCCAGCTCACTGACTAGCGGGAGGGCCAGTGAGACCCAGTACTTC.

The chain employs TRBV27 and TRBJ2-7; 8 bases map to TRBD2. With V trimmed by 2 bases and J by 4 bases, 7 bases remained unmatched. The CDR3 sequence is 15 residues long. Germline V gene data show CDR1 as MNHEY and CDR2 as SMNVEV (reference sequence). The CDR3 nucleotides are TGTGCCAGCAGTTTAGCGGGAGGATCTGCTTACGAGCAGTACTTC. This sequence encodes CASSLAGGSAYEQYF.

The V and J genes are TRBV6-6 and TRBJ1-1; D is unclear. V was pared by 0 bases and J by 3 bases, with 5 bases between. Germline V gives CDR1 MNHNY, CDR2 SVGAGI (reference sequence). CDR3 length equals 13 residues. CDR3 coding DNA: TGTGCCAGCAGTTACTCATCGTACACTGAAGCTTTCTTT. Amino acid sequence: CASSYSSYTEAFF.